This T cell receptor beta chain appears in the sequencing data of a study of cytomegalovirus exposure and HLA in healthy donors. Study context: When 300 to 500 donors were genotyped, about 86% of them were found to fall in the Caucasian-associated ancestry cluster. Study-wide results and limits: Later on, analysis showed that most CMV-associated TCR beta chains appeared to be HLA-restricted. Earlier analysis found most TCR beta V segments productive about 90% or about 30% of the time.

The CDR3 is 14 amino acids. In germline, CDR1 is SGHRS, CDR2 YFSETQ. V shed 4 bases and J 9 bases; nucleotides not matched to a gene: 8. Comments on this clone: Antigen: not known.

Primers included in the PCR were 60 Vbeta and 13 Jbeta primers. In the study's own analysis: A follow-up analysis tallied tens of millions of unique TCR beta chains, roughly 9.9 million shared. Data came from immunoSEQ multiplex PCR; TCRdb stores just in-frame clones and leaves some out. V and J calls and clone size are copied from that table; D and trimming were computed from the DNA. Found here are some 120,000 clones, roughly three quarters of them singletons; the top ten hold approximately 4%. V is TRBV5-1 and J is TRBJ2-1, with TRBD2 identical over 9 bases. The specimen was PBMCs. This sequence originates from a young man in good health and CMV-seropositive. This chain's CDR3 is CASSLGAGGSEQFF. CDR3 DNA sequence: TGCGCCAGCAGCCTGGGAGCGGGGGGAAGTGAGCAGTTCTTC.